Listed here are 25 T cell receptor beta chains from one sample, sequenced in a study of blood T cell repertoires in COVID-19. TCRdb's copy holds only in-frame clones and misses some; the assay was immunoSEQ multiplex PCR. The table records 350,000 or so clones, under 95% of them present only once. Sequencing input: PBMCs or T cells enriched from blood (not recorded which). Every receptor here comes from a woman in her 30s who had recovered from COVID-19.

The CDR3 DNA reads TGTGCCAGCAGCTGGGAACGAGGACTTAATTCACCCCTCCACTTT. Translating it yields CASSWERGLNSPLHF. The genes are TRBV5-4 and TRBJ1-6; D unresolved. The ends were cut back, 3 bases at V and 6 bases at J, with 13 bases in the middle. This CDR3 is built from 15 residues. CDR1 SGHNT and CDR2 YYREEE come from the germline V gene (reference sequence).

The chain combines TRBV6-2 or TRBV6-3 with TRBJ1-5; D remains unclear. This CDR3 has 17 amino acids. V was pared by 0 bases and J by 3 bases, with 15 bases between. CDR1 is MNHEY, CDR2 SVGEGT, per germline. CDR3 sequence (DNA): TGTGCCAGCAGTTACTCGACGACGGGGTGGGTCAATCAGCCCCAGCATTTT. It encodes CASSYSTTGWVNQPQHF.

Of note for this clone: Other DNA sequences within the sample encode an identical CDR3. The CDR3 region has the DNA TGCGCCAGCAGCCAGGACAGGAACACTGAAGCTTTCTTT. Translating it yields CASSQDRNTEAFF. V gene TRBV4-3 combines with J gene TRBJ1-1; D possibly corresponds to TRBD1 (6 bases). Germline V CDR1 and CDR2: LGHNA, YSLEER. V lost 3 bases, J lost 1 base, and 6 bases lay in between. CDR3 length: 13 residues.

V and J are TRBV5-1 and TRBJ2-5; the D gene is possibly TRBD1 (6 bases). The CDR3 sequence is 14 residues long. The germline V gene encodes CDR1 SGHRS and CDR2 YFSETQ. V gave up 0 bases and J gave up 5 bases, with 11 bases separating them. The CDR3 here is CASSLDRVGETQYF. Written as DNA, the CDR3 is TGCGCCAGCAGCTTGGACAGGGTGGGGGAGACCCAGTACTTC.

This chain uses TRBV21-1 with TRBJ2-7; the table's D call, TRBD1, has no DNA check behind it. TRBV21-1 is a recognized pseudogene. CDR3 length: 15 amino acids. The CDR3 is CASSKAGTRAYEQYF. CDR3 in DNA: TGTGCCAGCAGCAAAGCTGGGACAAGAGCCTACGAGCAGTACTTC.

The rearrangement joins TRBV28 to TRBJ2-7; TRBD2 agrees at 11 bases. Germline CDR1 reads MDHEN; CDR2 reads SYDVKM. The CDR3 is 16 amino acids. With 4 bases clipped from V and 5 bases from J, the junction kept 10 bases outside the gene matches. The CDR3 loop reads CASSSGLAGGADEQYF. CDR3 sequence (DNA): TGTGCCAGCAGTTCCGGACTAGCGGGTGGAGCCGACGAGCAGTACTTC.

The chain carries TRBV5-1 and TRBJ1-4; D is perhaps TRBD1 (5 bases). The CDR3 has 13 residues. From germline, CDR1 is SGHRS and CDR2 YFSETQ. V was cut by 4 bases and J by 8 bases, with 12 bases left in between. CDR3 residues: CASSRSGGEKLFF. CDR3 DNA: TGCGCCAGCAGCCGCTCCGGGGGGGAAAAACTGTTTTTT. The complete variable domain, with remaining parts taken from reference TRBV5-1 and TRBJ1-4, reads KAGVTQTPRYLIKTRGQQVTLSCSPISGHRSVSWYQQTPGQGLQFLFEYFSETQRNKGNFPGRFSGRQFSNSRSEMNVSTLELGDSALYLCASSRSGGEKLFFGSGTQLSVL.

The rearrangement joins TRBV4-2 to TRBJ2-4; a possible D gene is TRBD1 (5 bases). V lost 0 bases, J lost 8 bases, and 20 bases lay in between. From germline, CDR1 is LGHNA and CDR2 YNFKEQ. The CDR3 is made up of 17 amino acids. CDR3 protein: CASSQDLRGPPADIQYF. The CDR3 region has the DNA TGTGCCAGCAGCCAAGATCTTAGGGGCCCCCCCGCGGACATTCAGTACTTC.

The table lists this clone with a count of one. The rearrangement links TRBV3-1 (or the pseudogene TRBV3-2) to TRBJ2-1, with D perhaps matching TRBD1 (7 bases). This CDR3 has 15 residues. The germline V and J ends were trimmed by 8 bases and 0 bases, with 14 bases remaining between them. Per germline, CDR1 LGHDT and CDR2 YNNKEL (reference sequence). The CDR3 here is CASAGRQGSYNEQFF. Here the CDR3 DNA reads TGTGCCAGCGCCGGGAGACAGGGCTCCTACAATGAGCAGTTCTTC.

Only one count was recorded for this clone. The CDR3 coding sequence is TGTGCCAGCAGACCTACTAGCGGGGGGACCACATTCCCCAGAGAGCAGTTCTTC. Amino acid sequence: CASRPTSGGTTFPREQFF. The chain has TRBV3-1 (or the pseudogene TRBV3-2) and TRBJ2-1; 12 nucleotides line up with TRBD2. Germline CDR1 LGHDT, CDR2 YNNKEL (reference sequence). With V trimmed by 6 bases and J by 10 bases, 19 bases remained unmatched. This CDR3 has 18 amino acids.

The V call is TRBV6-5, the J call TRBJ2-7, with D tentatively TRBD1 (5 bases). Germline lookup yields CDR1 MNHEY and CDR2 SVGAGI. This CDR3 has 14 residues. V shed 6 bases and J shed 0 bases, with 12 bases lying between them. The CDR3 DNA is TGTGCCAGCAGACAGGCCTTCGGCTCCTACGAGCAGTACTTC. It specifies CASRQAFGSYEQYF.

This clone turned up a few times. The rearrangement uses TRBV5-6 and TRBJ2-7; D possibly corresponds to TRBD1 (5 bases). The CDR3 sequence is 13 residues long. The germline gives CDR1 SGHDT, CDR2 YYEEEE. V was clipped by 4 bases and J by 7 bases, with 15 bases between them. The CDR3 here is CASSVAGSEEQYF. CDR3 bases: TGTGCCAGCAGCGTCGCAGGGTCTGAAGAGCAGTACTTC.

This rearrangement joins TRBV25-1 to TRBJ2-3, with 7 bases fitting TRBD2. Germline-derived CDR1 and CDR2 are MGHDK and SYGVNS. The CDR3 length is 16 residues. Trimming at V came to 8 bases and at J to 1 base, leaving 12 bases not matched to a gene. The CDR3 DNA sequence: TGTGCCAGCTCCCCGAGGGCAGCGGGACGCACAGATACGCAGTATTTT. Translated, it gives CASSPRAAGRTDTQYF.

The genes are TRBV4-1 and TRBJ1-2; D not resolved. Germline V lookup: CDR1 MGHRA, CDR2 YSYEKL. CDR3 length equals 13 residues. The ends were cut back, 0 bases at V and 10 bases at J, with 12 bases in the middle. The CDR3 region has the DNA TGCGCCAGCAGCCAAGATCGATCCGGGTTCTACACCTTC. Translated: CASSQDRSGFYTF.

For this clone: This specimen includes other DNA sequences encoding the same CDR3. V gene TRBV18 combines with J gene TRBJ1-4, with D perhaps matching TRBD1 (5 bases). Germline-derived CDR1 and CDR2 are KGHSH and LQKENI. Trimming took off 4 bases at V and 5 bases at J, with 8 bases between the two ends. The CDR3 totals 13 residues. The CDR3 region is CASSRGQNEKLFF. For the CDR3, the DNA is TGTGCCAGCTCACGGGGCCAGAATGAAAAACTGTTTTTT.

This chain uses TRBV30 with TRBJ1-3; 7 nucleotides line up with TRBD1. The CDR3 loop spans 19 amino acids. The J segment lost 0 bases and the V segment lost 2 bases, leaving 16 bases of the junction unmatched. From germline, CDR1 is GTSNPN and CDR2 SVGIG (reference sequence). CDR3 residues: CAWSPTPRDSFYSGNTIYF. The CDR3 nucleotides are TGTGCCTGGAGTCCGACCCCAAGGGACAGCTTCTACTCTGGAAACACCATATATTTT.

This rearrangement joins TRBV29-1 to TRBJ1-1; D unclear. Between the trimmed V and J ends, which lost 4 bases and 4 bases, there was a span of 7 bases. The CDR3 runs to 11 residues. CDR1 is SQVTM and CDR2 is ANQGSEA in the germline V gene. DNA for the CDR3: TGCAGCGTTGTTTCCGGCACTGAAGCTTTCTTT. It specifies CSVVSGTEAFF.

The chain employs TRBV7-3 and TRBJ2-3; 12 nucleotides match TRBD2. The germline V gene has CDR1 SGHTA and CDR2 FQGTGA. V lost 5 bases and J lost 4; bases outside the gene matches: 7. CDR3 length: 16 residues. The CDR3 loop is CASSAASGRAADTQYF. The CDR3 region has the DNA TGTGCCAGCAGCGCCGCTAGCGGGAGGGCTGCAGATACGCAGTATTTT.

The V call is TRBV29-1, the J call TRBJ1-1; D is perhaps TRBD1 (5 bases). Germline CDR1 and CDR2: SQVTM and ANQGSEA. The CDR3 runs 11 residues. The ends were cut back, 8 bases at V and 0 bases at J, with 7 bases in the middle. The CDR3 coding sequence is TGCAGCTCGGACATGAACACTGAAGCTTTCTTT. The encoded protein is CSSDMNTEAFF.

This sequence joins TRBV4-2 and TRBJ2-1, with 10 bases lining up with TRBD2. The CDR3 has 18 amino acids. V lost 3 bases to trimming and J lost 6 bases; unmatched junction nucleotides: 14. CDR1 is LGHNA and CDR2 is YNFKEQ in the germline V gene. The CDR3 nucleotides are TGTGCCAGCAGCCATTTGTCGACAGGGGTAGCGGGAGGCAATGAGCAGTTCTTC. This sequence encodes CASSHLSTGVAGGNEQFF.

This clone appeared once. The rearrangement uses TRBV11-1 and TRBJ2-3; weak D call: TRBD2 (6 bases). Germline V gives CDR1 SGHAT, CDR2 FQDESV (reference sequence). The CDR3 is 14 amino acids. The ends were cut back, 2 bases at V and 3 bases at J, with 9 bases in the middle. The CDR3 nucleotides are TGTGCCAGCAGCTTAATCCGGGAGACAGATACGCAGTATTTT. Its translation is CASSLIRETDTQYF.

V usage is TRBV5-8 and J usage is TRBJ1-2; 12 positions agree with TRBD1. From germline, CDR1 is SGHTS and CDR2 YDEGEE. With V trimmed by 3 bases and J by 4 bases, 4 bases remained unmatched. This CDR3 region has 15 residues. CDR3 protein: CASSSGTGGIYGYTF. The CDR3, as DNA: TGTGCCAGCAGCTCAGGGACAGGGGGCATCTATGGCTACACCTTC. Full variable domain (remainder filled in from reference TRBV5-8 and TRBJ1-2): EAGVTQSPTHLIKTRGQQATLRCSPISGHTSVYWYQQALGLGLQFLLWYDEGEERNRGNFPPRFSGRQFPNYSSELNVNALELEDSALYLCASSSGTGGIYGYTFGSGTRLTVV.

The rearrangement links TRBV18 to TRBJ2-5; D is unresolved. The CDR3 consists of 14 residues. CDR1 KGHSH and CDR2 LQKENI come from the germline V gene. V lost 2 bases and J 6 bases, leaving 13 bases between the germline ends. CDR3 region: CASSPNPQSQTQYF. The DNA for the CDR3 is TGTGCCAGCTCACCAAATCCCCAGTCCCAGACCCAGTACTTC.

Here the CDR3 reads CASSLGGGRYNEQFF. The DNA of the CDR3 is TGCGCCAGCAGCTTGGGCGGGGGCCGCTACAATGAGCAGTTCTTC. This chain uses TRBV5-1 with TRBJ2-1; D perhaps matches TRBD2 (7 bases). Trimming stripped 0 bases from V and 3 bases from J, with 10 bases between. Germline V gene sequence: CDR1 SGHRS, CDR2 YFSETQ. The CDR3 has 15 amino acids. The full variable domain, completed using reference TRBV5-1 and TRBJ2-1, is KAGVTQTPRYLIKTRGQQVTLSCSPISGHRSVSWYQQTPGQGLQFLFEYFSETQRNKGNFPGRFSGRQFSNSRSEMNVSTLELGDSALYLCASSLGGGRYNEQFFGPGTRLTVL.

V is TRBV28 and J is TRBJ1-1, with a tentative D call TRBD1 (6 bases). The CDR3 loop spans 16 amino acids. In germline, CDR1 is MDHEN, CDR2 SYDVKM. V was shortened by 7 bases and J by 4 bases, with 22 bases between the two germline ends. The CDR3: CASKGVERGQPTEAFF. CDR3 sequence (DNA): TGTGCCAGCAAGGGGGTAGAACGTGGCCAACCCACTGAAGCTTTCTTT. Looking up the rest from reference TRBV28 and TRBJ1-1 gives the full variable domain: DVKVTQSSRYLVKRTGEKVFLECVQDMDHENMFWYRQDPGLGLRLIYFSYDVKMKEKGDIPEGYSVSREKKERFSLILESASTNQTSMYLCASKGVERGQPTEAFFGQGTRLTVV.